This T cell receptor (beta chain) was found in a study of CD8 T cells in ankylosing spondylitis. Study results and caveats: Characteristic of ankylosing spondylitis blood, it appeared, was a TCR beta motif comprising roughly 8 highly homologous variants.

By quantitative 5'-RACE with molecular barcodes, the TCR beta libraries were made. MiXCR, run by TCRdb on the 5' RACE reads, gives a single entry per CDR3 protein. The data contain fewer than 550,000 distinct CDR3 sequences, 5.3% of them singletons. As to this clonotype: What it recognizes is unknown.

CDR1 is LGHNA and CDR2 is YSLEER in the germline V gene. V lost 6 bases and J lost 5, with 13 bases in between. The CDR3 extends over 13 amino acids. The sequence derives from a male donor with ankylosing spondylitis. The V and J genes are TRBV4-3 and TRBJ1-1, with D perhaps matching TRBD1 (5 bases). Source material: blood, either unsorted or a sorted T cell fraction (not recorded which). CDR3 in amino acids: CASRSGLGTEAFF. The DNA for the CDR3 is TGCGCCAGCAGATCAGGGTTAGGGACTGAAGCTTTCTTT.